This T cell receptor (beta chain) was profiled in a study of T cell changes during pregnancy in multiple sclerosis. Germline lookup yields CDR1 MNHEY and CDR2 SMNVEV (reference sequence). This CDR3 spans 13 amino acids. Trimming at V came to 5 bases and at J to 6 bases, leaving 7 bases not matched to a gene. Some clones are missing from TCRdb's copy, which holds only in-frame ones; the method was immunoSEQ multiplex PCR. The data contain tens of thousands of clones, 90% to 95% of them singletons. The genes are TRBV27 and TRBJ2-7; 7 nucleotides align to TRBD2. This TCR derives from a female donor with multiple sclerosis, enrolled in a pregnancy study. The sample was peripheral blood, taken after pregnancy. Here the CDR3 DNA reads TGTGCCAGCAGTCCAGGACTAGTAGTCGAGCAGTACTTC. Its protein product is CASSPGLVVEQYF.